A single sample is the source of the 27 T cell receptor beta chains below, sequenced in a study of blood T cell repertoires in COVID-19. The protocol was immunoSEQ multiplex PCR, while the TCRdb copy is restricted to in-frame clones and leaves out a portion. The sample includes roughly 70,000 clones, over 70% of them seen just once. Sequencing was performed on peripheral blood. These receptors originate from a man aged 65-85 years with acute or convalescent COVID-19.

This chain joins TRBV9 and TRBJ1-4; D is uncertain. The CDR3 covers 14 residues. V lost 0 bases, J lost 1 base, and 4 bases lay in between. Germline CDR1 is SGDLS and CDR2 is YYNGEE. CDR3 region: CASSVAKTNEKLFF. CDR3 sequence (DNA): TGTGCCAGCAGCGTAGCAAAAACTAATGAAAAACTGTTTTTT.

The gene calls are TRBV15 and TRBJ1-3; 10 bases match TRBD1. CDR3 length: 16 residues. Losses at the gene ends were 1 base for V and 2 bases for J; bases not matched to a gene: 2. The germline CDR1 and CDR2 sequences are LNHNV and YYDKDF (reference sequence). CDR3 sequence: CATSRGQGATGNTIYF. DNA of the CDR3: TGTGCCACCAGCAGAGGACAGGGGGCTACTGGAAACACCATATATTTT.

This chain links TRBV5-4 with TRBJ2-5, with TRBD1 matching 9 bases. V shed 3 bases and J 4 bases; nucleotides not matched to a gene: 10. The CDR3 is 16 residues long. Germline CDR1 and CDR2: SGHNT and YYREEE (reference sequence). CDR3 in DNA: TGTGCCAGCAGCTCGAGGGACAGGGTAAATTCAGAGACCCAGTACTTC. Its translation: CASSSRDRVNSETQYF.

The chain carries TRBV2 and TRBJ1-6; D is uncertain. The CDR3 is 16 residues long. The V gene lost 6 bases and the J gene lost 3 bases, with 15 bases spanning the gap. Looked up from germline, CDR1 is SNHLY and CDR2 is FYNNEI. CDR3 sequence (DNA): TGTGCCAGCAGGGCCTCTGTATTCAACTATAATTCACCCCTCCACTTT. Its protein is CASRASVFNYNSPLHF.

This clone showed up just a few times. The CDR3 protein is CASSQDRGAVHNEQFF. The CDR3 nucleotides are TGCGCCAGCAGCCAAGATCGCGGGGCCGTCCACAATGAGCAGTTCTTC. J is TRBJ2-1 and V is TRBV4-3; a possible D gene is TRBD2 (6 bases). The CDR3 contains 16 residues. Per germline, CDR1 LGHNA and CDR2 YSLEER. The ends were cut back, 0 bases at V and 5 bases at J, with 14 bases in the middle.

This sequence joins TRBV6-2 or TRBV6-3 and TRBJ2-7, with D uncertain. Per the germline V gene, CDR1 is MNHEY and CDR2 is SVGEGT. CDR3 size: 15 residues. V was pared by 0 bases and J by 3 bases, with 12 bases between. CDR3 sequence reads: CASSYSSFGNYEQYF. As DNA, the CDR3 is TGTGCCAGCAGTTACTCGAGTTTCGGTAACTACGAGCAGTACTTC.

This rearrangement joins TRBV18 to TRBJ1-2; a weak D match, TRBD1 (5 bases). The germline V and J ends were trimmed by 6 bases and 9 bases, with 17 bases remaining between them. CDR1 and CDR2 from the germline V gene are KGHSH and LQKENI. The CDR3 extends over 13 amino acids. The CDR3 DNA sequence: TGTGCCAGCTCCGCCGGGGGGAGTATGCGCTACACCTTC. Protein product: CASSAGGSMRYTF.

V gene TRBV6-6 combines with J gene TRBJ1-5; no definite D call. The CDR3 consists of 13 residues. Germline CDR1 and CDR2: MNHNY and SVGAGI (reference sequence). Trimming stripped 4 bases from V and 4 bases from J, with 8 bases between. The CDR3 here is CASSSTGNQPQHF. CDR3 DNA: TGTGCCAGCAGTTCGACGGGGAATCAGCCCCAGCATTTT.

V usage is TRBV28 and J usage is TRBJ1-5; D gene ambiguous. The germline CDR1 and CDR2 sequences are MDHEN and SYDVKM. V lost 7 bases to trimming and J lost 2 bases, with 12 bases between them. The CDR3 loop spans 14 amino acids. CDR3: CASNAANRNQPQHF. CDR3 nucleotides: TGTGCCAGCAACGCCGCGAACCGCAATCAGCCCCAGCATTTT.

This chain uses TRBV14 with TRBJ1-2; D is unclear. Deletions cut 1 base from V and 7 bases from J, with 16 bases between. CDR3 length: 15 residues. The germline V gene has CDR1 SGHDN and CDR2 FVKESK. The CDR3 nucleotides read TGTGCCAGCAGCCAAGGGGCAGCCTGGGCGGGTGGCTACACCTTC. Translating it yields CASSQGAAWAGGYTF.

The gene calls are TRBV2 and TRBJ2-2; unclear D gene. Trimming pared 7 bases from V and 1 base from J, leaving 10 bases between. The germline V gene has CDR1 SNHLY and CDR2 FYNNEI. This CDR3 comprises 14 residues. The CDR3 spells CASIGGRNTGELFF. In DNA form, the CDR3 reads TGTGCCAGCATCGGCGGTAGGAACACCGGGGAGCTGTTTTTT. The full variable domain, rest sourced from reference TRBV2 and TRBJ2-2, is EPEVTQTPSHQVTQMGQEVILRCVPISNHLYFYWYRQILGQKVEFLVSFYNNEISEKSEIFDDQFSVERPDGSNFTLKIRSTKLEDSAMYFCASIGGRNTGELFFGEGSRLTVL.

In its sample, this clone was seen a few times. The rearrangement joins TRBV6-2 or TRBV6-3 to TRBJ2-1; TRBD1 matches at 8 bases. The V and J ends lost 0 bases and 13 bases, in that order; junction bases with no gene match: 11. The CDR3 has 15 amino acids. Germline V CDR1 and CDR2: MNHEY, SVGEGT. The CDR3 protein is CASSYSTDRGLIQFF. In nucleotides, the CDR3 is TGTGCCAGCAGTTACTCGACAGACAGGGGTTTGATTCAGTTCTTC.

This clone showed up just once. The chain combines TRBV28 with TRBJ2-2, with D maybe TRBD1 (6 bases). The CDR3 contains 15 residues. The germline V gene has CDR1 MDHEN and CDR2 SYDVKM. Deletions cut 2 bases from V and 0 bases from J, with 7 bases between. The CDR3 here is CASSLGQTNTGELFF. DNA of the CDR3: TGTGCCAGCAGTTTAGGACAGACGAACACCGGGGAGCTGTTTTTT. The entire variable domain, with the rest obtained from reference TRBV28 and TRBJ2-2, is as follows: DVKVTQSSRYLVKRTGEKVFLECVQDMDHENMFWYRQDPGLGLRLIYFSYDVKMKEKGDIPEGYSVSREKKERFSLILESASTNQTSMYLCASSLGQTNTGELFFGEGSRLTVL.

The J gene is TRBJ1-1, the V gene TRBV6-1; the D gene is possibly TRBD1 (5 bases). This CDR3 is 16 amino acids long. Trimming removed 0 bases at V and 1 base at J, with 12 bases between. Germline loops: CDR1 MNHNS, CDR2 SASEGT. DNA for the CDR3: TGTGCCAGCAGTGAAGCGGGGGGGTTACAGAACACTGAAGCTTTCTTT. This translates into CASSEAGGLQNTEAFF.

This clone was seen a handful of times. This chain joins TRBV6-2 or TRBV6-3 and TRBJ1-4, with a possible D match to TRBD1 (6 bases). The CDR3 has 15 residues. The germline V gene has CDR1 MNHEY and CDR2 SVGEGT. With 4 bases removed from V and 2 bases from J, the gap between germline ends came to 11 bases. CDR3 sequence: CASSSIDRTNEKLFF. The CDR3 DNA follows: TGTGCCAGCAGTTCTATCGACAGGACTAATGAAAAACTGTTTTTT.

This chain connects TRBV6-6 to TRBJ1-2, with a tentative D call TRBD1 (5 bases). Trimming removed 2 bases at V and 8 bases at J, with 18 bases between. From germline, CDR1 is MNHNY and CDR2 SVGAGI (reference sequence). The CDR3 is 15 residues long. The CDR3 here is CASSYEGAPPGGYTF. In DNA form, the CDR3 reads TGTGCCAGCAGTTACGAAGGGGCACCCCCCGGGGGCTACACCTTC.

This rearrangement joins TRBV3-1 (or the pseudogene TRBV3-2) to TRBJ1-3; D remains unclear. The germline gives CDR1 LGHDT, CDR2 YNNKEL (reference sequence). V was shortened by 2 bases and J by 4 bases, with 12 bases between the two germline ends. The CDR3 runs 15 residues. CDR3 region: CASSQSLTGGNTIYF. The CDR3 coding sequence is TGTGCCAGCAGCCAATCACTGACTGGAGGAAACACCATATATTTT.

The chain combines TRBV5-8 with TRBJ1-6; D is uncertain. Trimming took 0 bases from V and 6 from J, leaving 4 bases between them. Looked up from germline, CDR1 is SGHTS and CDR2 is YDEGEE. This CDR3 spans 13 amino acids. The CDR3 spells CASSLDGNSPLHF. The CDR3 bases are TGTGCCAGCAGCTTGGACGGTAATTCACCCCTCCACTTT.

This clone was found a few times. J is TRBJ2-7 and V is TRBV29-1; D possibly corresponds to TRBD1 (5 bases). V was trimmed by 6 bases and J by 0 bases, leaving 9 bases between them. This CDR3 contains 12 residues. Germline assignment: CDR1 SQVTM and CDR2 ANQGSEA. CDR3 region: CSVGLSSYEQYF. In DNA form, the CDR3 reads TGCAGCGTGGGGCTAAGCTCCTACGAGCAGTACTTC.

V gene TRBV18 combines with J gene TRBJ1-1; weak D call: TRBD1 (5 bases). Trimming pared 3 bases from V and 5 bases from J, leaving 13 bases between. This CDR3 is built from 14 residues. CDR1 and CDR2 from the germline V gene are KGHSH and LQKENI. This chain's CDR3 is CASSPEWGGTEAFF. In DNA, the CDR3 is TGTGCCAGCTCACCGGAATGGGGGGGGACTGAAGCTTTCTTT.

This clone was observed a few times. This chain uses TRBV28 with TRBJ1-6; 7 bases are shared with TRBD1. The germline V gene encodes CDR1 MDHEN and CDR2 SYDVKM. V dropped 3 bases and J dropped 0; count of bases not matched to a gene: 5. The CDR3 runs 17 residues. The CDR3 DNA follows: TGTGCCAGCAGTTTGCCAGGGGGGTACTCCTATAATTCACCCCTCCACTTT. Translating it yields CASSLPGGYSYNSPLHF.

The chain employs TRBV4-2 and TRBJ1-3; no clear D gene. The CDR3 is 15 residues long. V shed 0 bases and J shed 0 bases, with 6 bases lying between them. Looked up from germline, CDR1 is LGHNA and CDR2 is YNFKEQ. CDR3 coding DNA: TGTGCCAGCAGCCAAGATATGAGCTCTGGAAACACCATATATTTT. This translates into CASSQDMSSGNTIYF.

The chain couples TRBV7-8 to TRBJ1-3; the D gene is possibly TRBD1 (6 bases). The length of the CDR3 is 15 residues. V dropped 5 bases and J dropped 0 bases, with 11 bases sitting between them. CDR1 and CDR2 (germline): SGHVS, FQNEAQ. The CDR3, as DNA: TGTGCCAGCAGCCCGGACAGCCACTCTGGAAACACCATATATTTT. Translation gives CASSPDSHSGNTIYF.

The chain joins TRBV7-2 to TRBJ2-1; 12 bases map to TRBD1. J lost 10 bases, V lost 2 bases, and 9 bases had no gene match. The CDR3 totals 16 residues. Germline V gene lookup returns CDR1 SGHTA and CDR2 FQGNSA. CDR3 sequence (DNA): TGTGCCAGCAGCTTACAACTCGGGACAGGGGGCGCGGAGCAGTTCTTC. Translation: CASSLQLGTGGAEQFF.

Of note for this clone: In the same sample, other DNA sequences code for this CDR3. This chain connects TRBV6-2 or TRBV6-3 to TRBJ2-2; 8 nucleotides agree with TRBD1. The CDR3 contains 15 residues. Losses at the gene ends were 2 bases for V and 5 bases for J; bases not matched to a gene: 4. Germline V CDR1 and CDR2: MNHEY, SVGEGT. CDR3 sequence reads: CASSYQGAPTGELFF. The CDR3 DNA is TGTGCCAGCAGTTACCAGGGGGCGCCGACCGGGGAGCTGTTTTTT.

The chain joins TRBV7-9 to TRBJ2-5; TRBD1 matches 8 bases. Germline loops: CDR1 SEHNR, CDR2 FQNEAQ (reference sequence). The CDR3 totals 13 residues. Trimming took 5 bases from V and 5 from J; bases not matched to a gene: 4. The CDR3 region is CASSPTGDETQYF. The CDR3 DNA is TGTGCCAGCAGCCCGACAGGGGACGAGACCCAGTACTTC.

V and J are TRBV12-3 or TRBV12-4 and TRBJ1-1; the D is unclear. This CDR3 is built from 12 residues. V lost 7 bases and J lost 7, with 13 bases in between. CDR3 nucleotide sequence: TGTGCCAGCACCCCAAACGTCGGTGAAGCTTTCTTT. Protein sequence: CASTPNVGEAFF.